This T cell receptor (beta chain) was retrieved from a study of T cells in Graves' hyperthyroidism and ophthalmopathy. Overall study results and limits: Clonotypes that were expanded in thyroid above 0.001 mostly appeared in blood too.

The investigators amplified TCR beta CDR3 regions from RNA transcripts. The HTBI primer set was used in a first-round RT-PCR of the TCR CDR3. Each CDR3 protein gets one entry after TCRdb re-called the multiplex PCR reads with MiXCR. Among 340,000 or so distinct CDR3 sequences listed, roughly 15% were seen once. Concerning this clonotype itself: What it binds is not known.

The germline V gene has CDR1 MNHEY and CDR2 SVGEGT. Trimming at V came to 2 bases and at J to 4 bases, leaving 7 bases not matched to a gene. This CDR3 is 16 amino acids long. Sequenced sample: blood. The chain has TRBV6-2 or TRBV6-3 and TRBJ2-3; the match to TRBD2 covers 9 bases. The TCR sequence derives from a man aged 25-45 years with Graves' hyperthyroidism. The CDR3 nucleotides are TGTGCCAGCAGTTACGATTTGACTAGCGGTTCAGATACGCAGTATTTT. Its translation: CASSYDLTSGSDTQYF.